This entry is about one T cell receptor (beta chain). Its antigen is as yet unknown. The sample comes from a study of cytomegalovirus exposure and HLA in healthy donors. Broader study findings: V segments that were indistinguishable, TRBV6-2 and TRBV6-3 among them, were omitted from analysis. Many donors shared some public TCRs, even though most TCR sequences were rare.

Donors had nominal health at sampling but likely had unrecorded immune exposures. The PCR was carried out with 60 Vbeta primers and 13 Jbeta primers. Profiled with immunoSEQ multiplex PCR; TCRdb holds only in-frame clones, not every one. This table holds 65,000 to 70,000 clones, approximately 68% found once. This CDR3 is 13 amino acids long. Trimming stripped 9 bases from V and 4 bases from J, with 15 bases between. The germline V gene encodes CDR1 MNHNS and CDR2 SASEGT. This clonotype was sampled from a woman aged 25-40 years in good health and CMV-seronegative. The V and J genes are TRBV6-1 and TRBJ2-5, with D perhaps matching TRBD1 (5 bases). Sequenced sample: PBMCs. CDR3 bases: TGTGCCAGTTCTAGGGGCTGGTCAGAGACCCAGTACTTC. Its protein is CASSRGWSETQYF.